These T cell receptor beta chains were read from a single sample in a study of blood T cell repertoires in COVID-19. Sequencing used immunoSEQ multiplex PCR; TCRdb keeps in-frame clones, though not all of them. The sample includes 95,000 or so clones, around 90% of them seen just once. The source material was peripheral blood. The receptors stem from a woman aged 70 to 79 with acute or convalescent COVID-19. Each CDR3 is given with its conserved first and last residue. Fields, in order: clone size, J gene, V gene, D gene, CDR3 DNA, CDR3 protein. The D gene is left open where the match is weak. Clone size is shown for a subset of rows, as once, few, many or a class of expanded clone.

clone size: NA
J gene: TRBJ2-5
V gene: TRBV7-2
D gene: NA
CDR3 DNA: TGTGCCAGCAGCACGATTAGAGAGTCACGACAAGAGACCCAGTACTTC
CDR3 protein: CASSTIRESRQETQYF

clone size: once
J gene: TRBJ1-1
V gene: TRBV19
D gene: NA
CDR3 DNA: TGTGCCAGTAGTATAGGGGGGACTTACACTGAAGCTTTCTTT
CDR3 protein: CASSIGGTYTEAFF

clone size: few
J gene: TRBJ1-1
V gene: TRBV28
D gene: NA
CDR3 DNA: TGTGCCAGCAGTCCTTCAGGGATGGGGACTGAAGCTTTCTTT
CDR3 protein: CASSPSGMGTEAFF

clone size: NA
J gene: TRBJ1-3
V gene: TRBV29-1
D gene: NA
CDR3 DNA: TGCAGCGTTAGGGTAGGGAGCTCTGGAAACACCATATATTTT
CDR3 protein: CSVRVGSSGNTIYF

clone size: NA
J gene: TRBJ1-6
V gene: TRBV10-2
D gene: TRBD1
CDR3 DNA: TGCGCCAGCAGTGAGTACCGACAGGGGCAATCACCCCTCCACTTT
CDR3 protein: CASSEYRQGQSPLHF

clone size: NA
J gene: TRBJ2-7
V gene: TRBV28
D gene: NA
CDR3 DNA: TGTGCCAGCAGTGCCTATGCGGGGCTAGACGATAGCTCCTACGAGCAGTACTTC
CDR3 protein: CASSAYAGLDDSSYEQYF

clone size: NA
J gene: TRBJ1-3
V gene: TRBV9
D gene: TRBD1
CDR3 DNA: TGTGCCAGCAGCGTGGACAGGGATGGAAACACCATATATTTT
CDR3 protein: CASSVDRDGNTIYF

clone size: NA
J gene: TRBJ1-5
V gene: TRBV28
D gene: TRBD1
CDR3 DNA: TGTGCCAGCAGTTTAGGAACAGGGGGTCCCCAGCCCCAGCATTTT
CDR3 protein: CASSLGTGGPQPQHF

clone size: NA
J gene: TRBJ2-3
V gene: TRBV7-9
D gene: TRBD1
CDR3 DNA: TGTGCCAGCAGCGACAGGGGTCCAGATACGCAGTATTTT
CDR3 protein: CASSDRGPDTQYF

clone size: NA
J gene: TRBJ1-5
V gene: TRBV29-1
D gene: NA
CDR3 DNA: TGCAGCGTGGGCCAGGGGAAGGGTCAGCCCCAGCATTTT
CDR3 protein: CSVGQGKGQPQHF